This T cell receptor (beta chain) was captured by sequencing in a study of blood T cell repertoires in COVID-19. About the research overall: Samples taken during acute and convalescent COVID-19 were collected in the United States, Italy and Spain. Sample material is recorded as cDNA or gDNA derived from T cells, B-cell-depleted T cells, or PBMCs.

V was clipped by 6 bases and J by 5 bases; unmatched bases: 4. Per germline, CDR1 SNHLY and CDR2 FYNNEI. This CDR3 is 15 amino acids long. Original data processing: Amplified reference gene primers provided the basis for estimating nucleated cell counts. Assay used: immunoSEQ multiplex PCR; TCRdb lists only in-frame clones, some missing. V, J and clone size derive from that table, while D and trimming were established from the DNA sequence. The sample shows hundreds of thousands of clones, around 81% of them seen only once. This chain joins TRBV2 and TRBJ2-1; 13 bases match TRBD2. The receptor was derived from a woman aged 50 to 60 with active or convalescent COVID-19. Sequencing was performed on peripheral blood. CDR3 region: CASRELAGGHNEQFF. The CDR3 nucleotides are TGTGCCAGCAGGGAACTAGCGGGAGGGCACAATGAGCAGTTCTTC.